The rows below give T cell receptor beta chains drawn from one sample of a study of control samples from healthy donors and cancer patients. Data came from immunoSEQ multiplex PCR; TCRdb stores just in-frame clones and leaves some out. The data contain 150,000 or so clones, about 90% of them seen just once; the ten biggest clones take up about 7.6%. The sample was blood. These receptors originate from a man younger than 30 in good health. The conserved cysteine and the conserved F or W are not part of the CDR3 here. D genes are given only for firm matches.

-,TRBJ2-7,TRBV7-9,ASSNGYAEQY
-,TRBJ1-2,TRBV5-1,ASSLAGGRGVDGYT
-,TRBJ1-2,TRBV5-5,ASSLGSRGYGYT
TRBD2,TRBJ2-5,TRBV7-2,ASSLTGGLETQY
-,TRBJ1-3,TRBV6-2/TRBV6-3,ASSYSVSGNTIY
-,TRBJ2-2,TRBV29-1,SVAFTGELF
-,TRBJ1-1,TRBV5-1,ASRPTRVDEVNTEAF
TRBD2,TRBJ2-3,TRBV5-1,ASSLERGTTTDTQY
TRBD1,TRBJ1-2,TRBV6-5,ASSDRVRGYT
TRBD1,TRBJ2-7,TRBV2,ASRPGQGIYEQY
TRBD2,TRBJ2-1,TRBV7-6,ASSFLAGGLNEQF
-,TRBJ2-7,TRBV29-1,SVEQAYEQY
TRBD1,TRBJ1-1,TRBV4-1,ASSQQGAGNTEAF
TRBD1,TRBJ1-2,TRBV6-5,ASSSDRGNYGYT
-,TRBJ2-2,TRBV21-1,ASSKVFGVPGELF
-,TRBJ2-3,TRBV20-1,SAPDPETQY
-,TRBJ1-2,TRBV28,ASSLGSYGYT
-,TRBJ1-1,TRBV4-1,ASSGENTEAF
-,TRBJ2-1,TRBV7-8,ASSPLLRVNEQF
-,TRBJ2-5,TRBV4-1,ASSPLPAGETQY
TRBD1,TRBJ1-5,TRBV19,ASSARTGGGQPQH
-,TRBJ1-1,TRBV11-2,ASSPSSDTEAF
-,TRBJ2-2,TRBV4-1,ASSQEGGLNTGELF
TRBD1,TRBJ2-7,TRBV5-1,ASSLGPGQGSYEQY
-,TRBJ1-5,TRBV2,ASSGIWGDSNQPQH
-,TRBJ1-2,TRBV7-9,ASSLAGYDYGYT
-,TRBJ1-1,TRBV11-2,ASSLVWDMNTEAF
TRBD1,TRBJ1-2,TRBV7-3,ASSLGQGNYGYT
-,TRBJ2-1,TRBV6-5,ASKLKGNEQF
TRBD1,TRBJ1-1,TRBV7-9,ASSLAPTGVPEAF
TRBD1,TRBJ2-7,TRBV14,ASSRQGNSYEQY
-,TRBJ1-5,TRBV7-9,ASSLASAGRFGNQPQH
TRBD1,TRBJ2-2,TRBV6-5,ATTRDSPNTGELF
TRBD2,TRBJ2-7,TRBV4-1,ASSQLLAGGLYEQY
-,TRBJ1-6,TRBV7-3,ASSLDSNSPLH
-,TRBJ1-2,TRBV29-1,SVDIPRYDNYGYT
-,TRBJ1-1,TRBV3-1/TRBV3-2,ASSQANTEAF
-,TRBJ2-5,TRBV12-5,ASGFSGQETQY
-,TRBJ2-5,TRBV28,ASRSSGQGEETQY
TRBD2,TRBJ2-1,TRBV3-1/TRBV3-2,ASSRAPAGGPAHEQF
-,TRBJ1-1,TRBV29-1,SVEVRGRNTEAF
-,TRBJ2-5,TRBV6-2/TRBV6-3,ASSYGQETQY
-,TRBJ1-2,TRBV7-9,ASSPYSHESGYT
-,TRBJ2-5,TRBV7-8,ASSLLTGRQETQY
TRBD1,TRBJ1-5,TRBV12-3/TRBV12-4,ASGTAINQPQH
-,TRBJ2-3,TRBV6-4,ASSDEGGADTQY
-,TRBJ1-1,TRBV2,ASSESGGGTEAF
TRBD1,TRBJ2-7,TRBV10-3,AISERDRGGEQY
-,TRBJ2-1,TRBV7-9,ASSLEGTAVYNEQF
-,TRBJ1-1,TRBV10-2,ASSETRKNTEAF
TRBD2,TRBJ2-3,TRBV3-1/TRBV3-2,ASSQRSRTGGTDTQY
-,TRBJ2-2,TRBV7-2,ASTPWTGNTGELF
-,TRBJ1-6,TRBV19,ASSHRQANSPLH
-,TRBJ2-1,TRBV5-4,ASSSGVNEQF